This is a list of T cell receptor beta chains from one sample in a study of cytomegalovirus exposure and HLA in healthy donors. Repertoires were generated with immunoSEQ multiplex PCR, while TCRdb's copy carries only in-frame clones and drops some. The repertoire has roughly 100,000 clones, roughly four fifths of them found once; the top ten carry around 5.6%. What was sequenced was PBMCs. The receptors shown here come from a woman between 18 and 30 years old in good health and CMV-seropositive. The CDR3 runs from the conserved cysteine through the conserved F or W. The order of the fields is V gene, J gene, D gene, clone size, CDR3 protein, CDR3 DNA. D genes are given only for firm matches. A clone size is listed for some rows: how often the clone was seen (once, few, many), or a class if it is expanded.

>TRBV5-1|TRBJ2-1|.|once
CASSLALAGSYNEQFF
TGCGCCAGCAGCTTGGCCTTAGCAGGGTCCTACAATGAGCAGTTCTTC
>TRBV5-1|TRBJ1-1|.|.
CASSIGTNTEAFF
TGCGCCAGCAGTATTGGTACAAACACTGAAGCTTTCTTT
>TRBV5-1|TRBJ2-1|TRBD2|.
CASSPSSGGTYNEQFF
TGCGCCAGCAGCCCCTCGAGCGGGGGGACCTACAATGAGCAGTTCTTC
>TRBV11-3|TRBJ1-1|.|once
CASSMTGNTEAFF
TGTGCCAGCAGCATGACAGGGAACACTGAAGCTTTCTTT
>TRBV5-6|TRBJ2-7|TRBD2|.
CASSAGTSRNEQYF
TGTGCCAGCAGCGCCGGGACTAGCAGAAACGAGCAGTACTTC
>TRBV5-1|TRBJ2-1|TRBD2|many
CASSLSGGYNEQFF
TGCGCCAGCAGCTTATCGGGAGGATACAATGAGCAGTTCTTC
>TRBV19|TRBJ2-5|.|.
CASSIGGQLRGQETQYF
TGTGCCAGTAGTATAGGCGGCCAGCTTCGGGGGCAAGAGACCCAGTACTTC
>TRBV27|TRBJ2-7|.|.
CASRTLVRSSYEQYF
TGTGCCAGCCGTACTCTCGTGAGGAGCTCCTACGAGCAGTACTTC
>TRBV5-1|TRBJ2-2|TRBD2|.
CASSYGTTNTGELFF
TGCGCCAGCAGTTACGGGACTACCAACACCGGGGAGCTGTTTTTT
>TRBV2|TRBJ2-2|TRBD2|.
CASTKKLAGGYGTGELFF
TGTGCCAGCACCAAAAAACTAGCGGGAGGCTATGGCACCGGGGAGCTGTTTTTT
>TRBV7-2|TRBJ1-3|.|.
CASSIRLTGNTIYF
TGTGCCAGCAGCATCAGACTCACTGGAAACACCATATATTTT
>TRBV6-4|TRBJ2-3|.|few
CASSDKAGGFDTQYF
TGTGCCAGCAGTGACAAAGCGGGCGGGTTTGATACGCAGTATTTT
>TRBV5-4|TRBJ2-7|TRBD1|.
CASSWDRWQEQYF
TGTGCCAGCAGCTGGGACAGGTGGCAGGAGCAGTACTTC
>TRBV6-1|TRBJ2-7|TRBD1|.
CASMDRSLYEQYF
TGTGCCAGCATGGACAGGTCTCTCTACGAGCAGTACTTC
>TRBV7-9|TRBJ1-2|TRBD1|once
CASSLPLQGSGYGYTF
TGTGCCAGCAGCTTACCTTTACAGGGGTCAGGGTATGGCTACACCTTC
>TRBV7-9|TRBJ1-1|.|few
CASITGGGTEAFF
TGTGCCAGCATCACTGGGGGGGGCACTGAAGCTTTCTTT
>TRBV21-1|TRBJ2-1|.|.
CASRPNSPGQATPNEQFF
TGTGCCAGCAGGCCCAACTCCCCGGGACAGGCCACCCCCAATGAGCAGTTCTTC
>TRBV29-1|TRBJ2-3|.|.
CSGALTDTQYF
TGCAGCGGAGCCCTCACAGATACGCAGTATTTT
>TRBV25-1|TRBJ2-3|TRBD2|.
CASSELKGGRGDTQYF
TGTGCCAGCAGTGAATTAAAGGGCGGGAGAGGAGATACGCAGTATTTT
>TRBV4-1|TRBJ2-7|TRBD2|.
CVSSQDVAGVTAYEQYF
TGCGTCAGCAGCCAAGATGTAGCGGGGGTCACAGCATACGAGCAGTACTTC
>TRBV6-5|TRBJ1-4|TRBD1|.
CASSLTGATNEKLFF
TGTGCCAGCAGTCTCACAGGGGCAACTAATGAAAAACTGTTTTTT
>TRBV5-1|TRBJ2-1|.|.
CASSLGRANEQFF
TGCGCCAGCAGCTTGGGGAGGGCTAATGAGCAGTTCTTC
>TRBV12-5|TRBJ2-5|TRBD2|.
CASGLAVGRETQYF
TGTGCTAGTGGACTAGCGGTTGGTCGAGAGACCCAGTACTTC
>TRBV28|TRBJ1-6|TRBD1|.
CASSRDRGGYSPLHF
TGTGCCAGCAGTCGAGACAGGGGAGGTTATTCACCCCTCCACTTT
>TRBV5-8|TRBJ1-1|.|few
CASSLDRAGAFF
TGTGCCAGCAGCTTGGACAGGGCCGGGGCTTTCTTT
>TRBV2|TRBJ2-3|.|.
CASSEEVRDTQYF
TGTGCCAGCAGTGAAGAAGTGAGGGATACGCAGTATTTT
>TRBV18|TRBJ2-5|TRBD1|.
CASSTTGTGETQYF
TGTGCCAGCTCAACGACAGGGACGGGAGAGACCCAGTACTTC